The T cell receptor beta chain described here comes from a study of blood T cells in healthy people across ages. Study-wide points: Observed TCR beta diversity showed a strong correlation with the percentage of naive T cells as measured by flow cytometry.

Primed by a sample-barcoded 5' primer and a J-beta primer mix, a second PCR proceeded for about 6 to 12 cycles. In TCRdb, the 5' RACE reads were re-called with MiXCR into one record per CDR3 protein. The table includes around 1,000,000 distinct CDR3 sequences, 25% detected once. About this clonotype: Its antigen remains unknown.

After removal of 5 bases from V and 4 bases from J, the junction contained 8 bases not matched to a gene. The CDR3 is 16 residues long. Per the germline V gene, CDR1 is MNHEY and CDR2 is SMNVEV (reference sequence). Staff drew around 10 milliliters of peripheral blood from each donor. The same sample was also used in a study of T cells of mothers and their children. That work adds: Primer M1S, used in the second PCR, introduced sample barcodes and 2-4 random nucleotides.

The chain employs TRBV27 and TRBJ2-3; 11 bases map to TRBD2. The sequenced sample was blood. The receptor comes from a girl aged 2 to 10 in good health. CDR3 protein: CASSPSSGGVPDTQYF. DNA for the CDR3: TGTGCCAGCAGTCCAAGTAGCGGGGGGGTCCCAGATACGCAGTATTTT.